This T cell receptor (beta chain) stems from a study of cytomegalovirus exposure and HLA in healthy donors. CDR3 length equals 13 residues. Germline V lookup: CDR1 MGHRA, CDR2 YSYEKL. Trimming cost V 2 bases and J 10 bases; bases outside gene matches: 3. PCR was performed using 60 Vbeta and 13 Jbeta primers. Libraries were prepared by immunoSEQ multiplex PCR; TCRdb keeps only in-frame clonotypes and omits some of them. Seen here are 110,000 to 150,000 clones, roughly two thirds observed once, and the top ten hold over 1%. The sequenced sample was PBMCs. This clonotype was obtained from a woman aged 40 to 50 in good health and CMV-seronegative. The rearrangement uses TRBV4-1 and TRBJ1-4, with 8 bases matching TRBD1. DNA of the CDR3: TGCGCCAGCAGCCAAACAGGGGGGAGAAAACTGTTTTTT. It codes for CASSQTGGRKLFF.